These T cell receptor beta chains were read from a single sample in a study of control samples from healthy donors and cancer patients. The assay was immunoSEQ multiplex PCR, and TCRdb's table has in-frame clones only and misses some. The table records 150,000 to 200,000 clones, around 90% of them present only once. The sample taken for sequencing was blood. These TCRs come from a man in his thirties or forties in good health. Each CDR3 is given without its conserved first and last residue. D genes are given only for firm matches.

d_call: .
j_call: TRBJ1-2
v_call: TRBV5-1
cdr3_aa: ASSSLLYRVPGGYT

d_call: .
j_call: TRBJ1-5
v_call: TRBV21-1
cdr3_aa: ASSKLGGNQPQH

d_call: TRBD2
j_call: TRBJ2-1
v_call: TRBV9
cdr3_aa: ASSVTPRGRGEQF

d_call: TRBD2
j_call: TRBJ2-5
v_call: TRBV27
cdr3_aa: ASGTAGVSLQETQY

d_call: .
j_call: TRBJ1-5
v_call: TRBV3-1/TRBV3-2
cdr3_aa: ASIRGQPQH

d_call: .
j_call: TRBJ2-3
v_call: TRBV7-2
cdr3_aa: ASSPSSRAHTDTQY

d_call: .
j_call: TRBJ2-4
v_call: TRBV19
cdr3_aa: ASSSRTTDGIQY

d_call: .
j_call: TRBJ1-5
v_call: TRBV20-1
cdr3_aa: SASRGNQPQH

d_call: .
j_call: TRBJ1-5
v_call: TRBV2
cdr3_aa: ASSEEGWSNQPQH

d_call: .
j_call: TRBJ2-6
v_call: TRBV29-1
cdr3_aa: SVIASGANVLT

d_call: .
j_call: TRBJ1-5
v_call: TRBV3-1/TRBV3-2
cdr3_aa: ASSPSVGPQH

d_call: .
j_call: TRBJ1-6
v_call: TRBV2
cdr3_aa: ASSDEGRYAPLH

d_call: .
j_call: TRBJ2-3
v_call: TRBV4-1
cdr3_aa: ASSQGAGLPDTQY

d_call: .
j_call: TRBJ1-3
v_call: TRBV5-8
cdr3_aa: ASSFPGFTGNTIY

d_call: .
j_call: TRBJ1-2
v_call: TRBV19
cdr3_aa: ASSMGRNYGYT

d_call: TRBD1
j_call: TRBJ2-7
v_call: TRBV19
cdr3_aa: ASSGTVRSYEQY

d_call: .
j_call: TRBJ2-3
v_call: TRBV19
cdr3_aa: ASSMGDTQY